This TCR beta chain is drawn from a study of cytotoxic CD8 clonotypes in ibrutinib-treated CLL. Overall study findings and caveats: Contraction or stability on treatment characterized the public clonotypes, which were uncommon. The study found clonality rose at ibrutinib response, then fell toward baseline at progression.

TCRdb keeps only in-frame clones here, not all; method: immunoSEQ multiplex PCR. The sample has 60,000 to 70,000 clones, approximately 62% seen once. Germline V gene sequence: CDR1 MDHEN, CDR2 SYDVKM. CDR3 length: 13 amino acids. Trimming pared 6 bases from V and 5 bases from J, leaving 13 bases between. About this clone itself: Antigen: not known.

This TCR came from a human donor with chronic lymphocytic leukemia. This chain uses TRBV28 with TRBJ1-1, with D maybe TRBD1 (5 bases). The starting material was PBMCs, obtained after 12 months of ibrutinib treatment. The CDR3 loop reads CASSGGVRTEAFF. CDR3 sequence (DNA): TGTGCCAGCAGCGGGGGAGTAAGGACTGAAGCTTTCTTT.